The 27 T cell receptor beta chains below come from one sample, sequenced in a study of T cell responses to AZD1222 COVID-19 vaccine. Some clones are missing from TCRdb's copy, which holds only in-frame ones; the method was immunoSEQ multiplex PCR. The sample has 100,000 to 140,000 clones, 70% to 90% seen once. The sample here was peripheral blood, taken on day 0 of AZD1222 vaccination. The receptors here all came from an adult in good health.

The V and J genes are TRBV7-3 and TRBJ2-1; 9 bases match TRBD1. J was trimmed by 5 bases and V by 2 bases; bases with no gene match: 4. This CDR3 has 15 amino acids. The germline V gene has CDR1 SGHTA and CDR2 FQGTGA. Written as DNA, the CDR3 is TGTGCCAGCAGCTTAGCCGGGACAGGGCACAATGAGCAGTTCTTC. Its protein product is CASSLAGTGHNEQFF.

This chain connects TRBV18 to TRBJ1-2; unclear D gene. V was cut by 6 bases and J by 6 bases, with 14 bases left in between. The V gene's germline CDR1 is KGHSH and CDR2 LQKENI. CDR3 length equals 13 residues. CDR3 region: CASSPGSGNGYTF. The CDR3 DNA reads TGTGCCAGCTCCCCGGGGAGTGGGAATGGCTACACCTTC.

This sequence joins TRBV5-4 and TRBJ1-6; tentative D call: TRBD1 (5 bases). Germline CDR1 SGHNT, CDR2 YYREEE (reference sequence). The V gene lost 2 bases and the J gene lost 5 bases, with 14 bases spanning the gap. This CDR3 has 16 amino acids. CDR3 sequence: CASSFGQGVNNSPLHF. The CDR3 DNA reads TGTGCCAGCAGCTTCGGGCAGGGAGTCAATAATTCACCCCTCCACTTT. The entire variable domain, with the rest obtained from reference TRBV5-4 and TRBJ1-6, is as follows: ETGVTQSPTHLIKTRGQQVTLRCSSQSGHNTVSWYQQALGQGPQFIFQYYREEENGRGNFPPRFSGLQFPNYSSELNVNALELDDSALYLCASSFGQGVNNSPLHFGNGTRLTVT.

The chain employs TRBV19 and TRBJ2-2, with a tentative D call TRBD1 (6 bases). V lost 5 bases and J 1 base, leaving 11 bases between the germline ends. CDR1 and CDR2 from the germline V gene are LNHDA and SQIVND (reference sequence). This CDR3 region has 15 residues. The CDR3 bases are TGTGCCAGTAGTCAGGACAGAATGAACACCGGGGAGCTGTTTTTT. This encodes CASSQDRMNTGELFF.

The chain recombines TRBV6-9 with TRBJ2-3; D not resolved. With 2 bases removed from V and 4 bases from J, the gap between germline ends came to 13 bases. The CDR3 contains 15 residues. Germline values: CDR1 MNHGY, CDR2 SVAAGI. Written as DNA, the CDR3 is TGTGCCAGCAGTTATAAGCAGACCCAATCAGATACGCAGTATTTT. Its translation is CASSYKQTQSDTQYF.

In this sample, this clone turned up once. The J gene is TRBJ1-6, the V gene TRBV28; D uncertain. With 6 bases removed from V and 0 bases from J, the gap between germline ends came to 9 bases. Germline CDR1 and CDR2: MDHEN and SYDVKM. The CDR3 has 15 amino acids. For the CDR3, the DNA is TGTGCCAGCAGGGAAGAGAGCTCCTATAATTCACCCCTCCACTTT. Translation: CASREESSYNSPLHF.

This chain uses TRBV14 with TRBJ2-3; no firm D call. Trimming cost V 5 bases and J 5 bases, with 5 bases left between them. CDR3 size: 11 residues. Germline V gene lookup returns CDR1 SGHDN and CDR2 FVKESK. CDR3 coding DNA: TGTGCCAGCAGCTTCCAAGATACGCAGTATTTT. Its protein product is CASSFQDTQYF. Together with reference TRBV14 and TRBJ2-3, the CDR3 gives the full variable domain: EAGVTQFPSHSVIEKGQTVTLRCDPISGHDNLYWYRRVMGKEIKFLLHFVKESKQDESGMPNNRFLAERTGGTYSTLKVQPAELEDSGVYFCASSFQDTQYFGPGTRLTVL.

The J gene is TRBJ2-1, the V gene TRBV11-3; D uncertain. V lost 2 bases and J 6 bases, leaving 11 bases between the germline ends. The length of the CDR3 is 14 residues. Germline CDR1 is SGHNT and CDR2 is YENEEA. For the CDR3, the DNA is TGTGCCAGCAGCTTAAACTCCCCTATCAATGAGCAGTTCTTC. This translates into CASSLNSPINEQFF.

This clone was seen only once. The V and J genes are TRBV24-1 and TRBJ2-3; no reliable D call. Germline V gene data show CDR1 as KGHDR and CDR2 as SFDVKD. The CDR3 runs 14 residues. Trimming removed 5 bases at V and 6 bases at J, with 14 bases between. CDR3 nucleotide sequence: TGTGCCACCAGTGTTACTTCCAGCGAGGATACGCAGTATTTT. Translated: CATSVTSSEDTQYF.

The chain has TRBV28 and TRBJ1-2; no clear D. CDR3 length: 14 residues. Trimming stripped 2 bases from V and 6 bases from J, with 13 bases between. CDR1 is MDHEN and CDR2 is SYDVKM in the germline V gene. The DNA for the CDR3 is TGTGCCAGCAGTTTAGGCAAGGTGGATAATGGCTACACCTTC. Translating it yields CASSLGKVDNGYTF.

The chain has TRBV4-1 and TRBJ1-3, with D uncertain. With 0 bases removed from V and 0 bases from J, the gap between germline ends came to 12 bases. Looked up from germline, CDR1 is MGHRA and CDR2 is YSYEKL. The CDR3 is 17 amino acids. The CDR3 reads CASSQEWGRFSGNTIYF. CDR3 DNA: TGCGCCAGCAGCCAAGAGTGGGGTAGGTTCTCTGGAAACACCATATATTTT.

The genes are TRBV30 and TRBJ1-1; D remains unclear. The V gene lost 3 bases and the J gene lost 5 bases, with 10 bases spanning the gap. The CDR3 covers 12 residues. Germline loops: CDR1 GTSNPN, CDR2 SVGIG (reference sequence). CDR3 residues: CAWSRGPTEAFF. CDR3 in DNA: TGTGCCTGGAGCCGAGGGCCGACTGAAGCTTTCTTT. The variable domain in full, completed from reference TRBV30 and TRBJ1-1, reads SQTIHQWPATLVQPVGSPLSLECTVEGTSNPNLYWYRQAAGRGLQLLFYSVGIGQISSEVPQNLSASRPQDRQFILSSKKLLLSDSGFYLCAWSRGPTEAFFGQGTRLTVV.

The CDR3 DNA reads TGTGCCAGCAGTAACAGGGCCCGAGGTGAAGCTTTCTTT. Residues: CASSNRARGEAFF. This chain links TRBV12-3 or TRBV12-4 with TRBJ1-1, with D perhaps matching TRBD1 (6 bases). V was cut by 5 bases and J by 7 bases, with 14 bases left in between. This CDR3 has 13 amino acids.

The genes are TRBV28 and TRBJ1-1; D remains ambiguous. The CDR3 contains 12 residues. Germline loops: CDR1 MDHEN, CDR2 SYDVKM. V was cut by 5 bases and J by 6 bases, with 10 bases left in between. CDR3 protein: CASSPPRAEAFF. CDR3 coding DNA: TGTGCCAGCAGTCCCCCCCGGGCTGAAGCTTTCTTT.

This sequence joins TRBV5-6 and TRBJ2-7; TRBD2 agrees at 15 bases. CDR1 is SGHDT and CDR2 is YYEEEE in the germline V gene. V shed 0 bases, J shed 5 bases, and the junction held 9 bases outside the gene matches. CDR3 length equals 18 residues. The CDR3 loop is CASSLAPGLAGGSHEQYF. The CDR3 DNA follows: TGTGCCAGCAGCTTGGCCCCGGGACTAGCGGGAGGTTCCCACGAGCAGTACTTC.

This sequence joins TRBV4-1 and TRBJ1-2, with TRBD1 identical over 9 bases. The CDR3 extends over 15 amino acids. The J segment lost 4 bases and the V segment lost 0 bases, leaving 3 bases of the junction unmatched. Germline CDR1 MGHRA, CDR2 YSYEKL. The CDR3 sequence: CASSQEEQGAYGYTF. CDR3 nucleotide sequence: TGCGCCAGCAGCCAAGAGGAACAGGGGGCCTATGGCTACACCTTC.

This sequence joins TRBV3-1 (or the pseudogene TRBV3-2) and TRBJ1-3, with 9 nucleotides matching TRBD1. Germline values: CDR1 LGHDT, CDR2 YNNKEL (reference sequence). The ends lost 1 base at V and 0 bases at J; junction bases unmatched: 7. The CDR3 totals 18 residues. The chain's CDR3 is CASSQAWTGANSGNTIYF. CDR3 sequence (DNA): TGTGCCAGCAGCCAAGCCTGGACAGGGGCGAACTCTGGAAACACCATATATTTT.

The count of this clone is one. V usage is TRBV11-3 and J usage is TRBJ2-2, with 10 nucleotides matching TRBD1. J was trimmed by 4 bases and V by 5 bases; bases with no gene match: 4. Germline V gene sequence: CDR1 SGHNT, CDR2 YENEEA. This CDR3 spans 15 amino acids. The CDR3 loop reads CASSSRTGGTGELFF. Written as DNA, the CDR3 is TGTGCCAGCAGCAGTCGGACAGGGGGCACCGGGGAGCTGTTTTTT.

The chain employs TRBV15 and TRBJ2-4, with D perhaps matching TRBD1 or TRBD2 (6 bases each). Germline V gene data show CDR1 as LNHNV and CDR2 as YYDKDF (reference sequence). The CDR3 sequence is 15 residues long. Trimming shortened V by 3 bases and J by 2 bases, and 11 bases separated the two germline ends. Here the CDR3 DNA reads TGTGCCACCAGCAGGGAGGGGGGAACCAAAAACATTCAGTACTTC. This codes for CATSREGGTKNIQYF.

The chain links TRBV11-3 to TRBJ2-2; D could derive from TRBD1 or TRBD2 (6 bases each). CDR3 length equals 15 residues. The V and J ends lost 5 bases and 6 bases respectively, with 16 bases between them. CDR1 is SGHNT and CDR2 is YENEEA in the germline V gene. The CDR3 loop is CASSIGGGLAGELFF. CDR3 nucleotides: TGTGCCAGCAGCATAGGAGGGGGGTTGGCCGGGGAGCTGTTTTTT.

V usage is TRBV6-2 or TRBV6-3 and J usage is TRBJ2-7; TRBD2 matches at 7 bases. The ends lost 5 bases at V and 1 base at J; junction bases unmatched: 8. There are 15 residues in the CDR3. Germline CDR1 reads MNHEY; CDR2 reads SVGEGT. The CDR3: CASSAPSGYSYEQYF. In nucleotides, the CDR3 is TGTGCCAGCAGTGCCCCTAGCGGCTATTCCTACGAGCAGTACTTC.

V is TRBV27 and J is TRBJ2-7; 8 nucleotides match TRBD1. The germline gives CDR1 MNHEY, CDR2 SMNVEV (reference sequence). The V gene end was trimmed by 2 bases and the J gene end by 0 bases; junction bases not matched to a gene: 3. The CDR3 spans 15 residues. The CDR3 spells CASSLGQGASYEQYF. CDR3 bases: TGTGCCAGCAGTTTAGGGCAGGGGGCCTCCTACGAGCAGTACTTC.

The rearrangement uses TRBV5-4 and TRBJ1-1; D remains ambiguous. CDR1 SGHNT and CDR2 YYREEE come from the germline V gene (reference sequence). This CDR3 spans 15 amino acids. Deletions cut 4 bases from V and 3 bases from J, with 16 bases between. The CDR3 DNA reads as TGTGCCAGCAGCCCGACGCATGGGTCCGACACTGAAGCTTTCTTT. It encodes CASSPTHGSDTEAFF.

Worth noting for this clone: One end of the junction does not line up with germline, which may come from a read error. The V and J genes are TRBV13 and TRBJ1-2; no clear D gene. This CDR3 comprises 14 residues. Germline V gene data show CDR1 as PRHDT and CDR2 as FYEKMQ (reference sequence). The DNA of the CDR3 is TGTGCCAGCAGCCTAGGACCTGGCGCCTATGGCTACACCTTC. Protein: CASSLGPGAYGYTF.

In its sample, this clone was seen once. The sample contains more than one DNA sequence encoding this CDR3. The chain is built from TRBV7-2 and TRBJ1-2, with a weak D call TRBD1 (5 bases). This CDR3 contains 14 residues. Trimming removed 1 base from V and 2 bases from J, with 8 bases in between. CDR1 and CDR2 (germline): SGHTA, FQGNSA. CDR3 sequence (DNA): TGTGCCAGCAGCTTAGTCGGGGGGAACTATGGCTACACCTTC. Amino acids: CASSLVGGNYGYTF.

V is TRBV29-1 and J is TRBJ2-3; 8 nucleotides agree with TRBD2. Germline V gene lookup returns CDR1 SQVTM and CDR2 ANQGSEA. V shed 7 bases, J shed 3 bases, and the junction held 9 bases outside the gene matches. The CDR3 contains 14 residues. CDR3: CSGGAGLVTDTQYF. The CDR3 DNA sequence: TGCAGCGGAGGAGCGGGACTAGTAACAGATACGCAGTATTTT.

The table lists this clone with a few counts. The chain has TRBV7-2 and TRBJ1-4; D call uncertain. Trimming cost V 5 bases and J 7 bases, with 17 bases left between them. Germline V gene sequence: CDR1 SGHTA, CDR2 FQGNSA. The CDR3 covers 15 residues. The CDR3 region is CASSRPGQRGEKLFF. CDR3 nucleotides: TGTGCCAGCAGCCGCCCCGGGCAGAGAGGTGAAAAACTGTTTTTT.